The 25 T cell receptor beta chains below were found in one sample sequenced in a study of T cells in women clearing cervical HPV infection. Measured with immunoSEQ multiplex PCR; TCRdb has only the in-frame clones, and not every one. This listing includes about 30,000 clones. Sequencing input: blood buffy coat. These receptors were collected from a woman aged 18-70 years with a cervical HPV16 infection that either progressed to CIN3+ or cleared (not recorded which).

A word on this clone: The missing CDR3 end, 3 residues past where the read stops, is filled in from the germline J gene. This rearrangement joins TRBV7-9 to TRBJ2-1, with unresolved D. CDR3 length equals 14 residues. The V end lost 3 bases, the J end lost 0 bases, and 6 bases lay between the germline ends. Per germline, CDR1 SEHNR and CDR2 FQNEAQ (reference sequence). CDR3 bases read: TGTGCCAGCAGCTTGGCCTTCTCCTACAATGAG. This encodes CASSLAFSYNE. The entire CDR3 is CASSLAFSYNEQFF.

On this clone: The observed sequence ends 3 residues before the CDR3 terminus, with the missing tail filled in from the germline J gene. The chain uses TRBV20-1 and TRBJ2-3; D not resolved. CDR1 and CDR2 from the germline V gene are DFQATT and SNEGSKA (reference sequence). There are 11 residues in the CDR3. CDR3 amino acids: CSARHSRAQYF. CDR3 bases read: TGCAGTGCTAGACACTCCCGTGCG.

Remarks on this clone: The read finishes 3 residues shy of the CDR3 end, and the germline J gene is used to complete it. The chain joins TRBV9 to TRBJ1-5, with D hard to call. Trimming stripped 3 bases from V and 4 bases from J, with 11 bases between. CDR3 length: 14 residues. In germline, CDR1 is SGDLS, CDR2 YYNGEE. CDR3 DNA (partial): TGTGCCAGCAGCGCGGGGAATATGAATCAGCCC. Its protein is CASSAGNMNQP. The CDR3 as a whole reads CASSAGNMNQPQHF.

With respect to this clone: Coverage ceases 3 residues before the CDR3 finishes, and the germline J gene fills in the end. The J gene is TRBJ2-7, the V gene TRBV20-1; D may be TRBD1 or TRBD2 (6 bases each). The CDR3 extends over 14 amino acids. CDR1 is DFQATT, CDR2 SNEGSKA, per germline (reference sequence). Trimming took off 1 base at V and 2 bases at J, with 12 bases between the two ends. The CDR3 DNA, read in part, is TGCAGTGCTAGAGCTAGGGGGAGGCCCTACGAG. Amino acids: CSARARGRPYE. The CDR3 in its entirety is CSARARGRPYEQYF.

Note on this clone: The sequenced fragment ends 3 residues before the CDR3 boundary, so the rest is inferred from the germline J gene. The sample has other DNA sequences that encode this CDR3 too. V gene TRBV19 combines with J gene TRBJ1-3; perhaps TRBD1 as D (5 bases). This CDR3 is built from 14 residues. V was pared by 7 bases and J by 1 base, with 11 bases between. Germline CDR1 reads LNHDA; CDR2 reads SQIVND (reference sequence). CDR3 DNA, as far as it was read: TGTGCCAGTAACTTCGGGGGGTCTGGAAACACC. Its translation is CASNFGGSGNT. The entire CDR3 is CASNFGGSGNTIYF.

About this clone itself: The read ends 3 residues before the CDR3 terminus; that terminus is restored from the germline J gene. The chain uses TRBV20-1 and TRBJ2-5; 12 bases are shared with TRBD2. This CDR3 is 16 amino acids long. The germline gives CDR1 DFQATT, CDR2 SNEGSKA (reference sequence). V shed 3 bases, J shed 6 bases, and the junction held 11 bases outside the gene matches. The CDR3 protein is CSASRGELAGGKTQYF. Incomplete CDR3 DNA: TGCAGTGCTAGTAGGGGGGAACTAGCGGGGGGAAAGACC.

About this clone itself: The read stops 3 residues short of the end of the CDR3; the missing end is completed from the germline J gene. The rearrangement uses TRBV20-1 and TRBJ2-5, with 7 bases lining up with TRBD2. The CDR3 covers 13 residues. Per germline, CDR1 DFQATT and CDR2 SNEGSKA (reference sequence). V was pared by 5 bases and J by 5 bases, with 8 bases of the junction left unmatched. The CDR3 protein is CSAWGLKDETQYF. The CDR3 DNA, read in part, is TGCAGTGCTTGGGGACTAAAGGATGAGACC.

As to this clone: The CDR3 extends 3 residues past the end of the read, so its final part is completed from the germline J gene. V is TRBV20-1 and J is TRBJ1-1; D remains ambiguous. Trimming stripped 3 bases from V and 5 bases from J, with 10 bases between. Per the germline V gene, CDR1 is DFQATT and CDR2 is SNEGSKA (reference sequence). There are 12 residues in the CDR3. The part of the CDR3 DNA that was read is TGCAGTGCTAGTACGGGGAGGACTGAA. Its translation is CSASTGRTE. The whole CDR3 sequence reads CSASTGRTEAFF.

In regard to this clone: The observed sequence ends 3 residues before the CDR3 terminus, with the missing tail filled in from the germline J gene. This sequence joins TRBV20-1 and TRBJ2-3, with 8 bases lining up with TRBD1. J lost 2 bases, V lost 5 bases, and 9 bases had no gene match. The CDR3 spans 15 residues. Germline V gives CDR1 DFQATT, CDR2 SNEGSKA (reference sequence). The CDR3 protein is CSAFTLGQDTDTQYF. The sequenced CDR3 bases are TGCAGTGCTTTTACCCTGGGACAGGACACAGATACG.

As concerns this clone: The read ends 3 residues shy of where the CDR3 ends; the end is completed using the germline J gene. J is TRBJ2-7 and V is TRBV18, with D uncertain. CDR1 KGHSH and CDR2 LQKENI come from the germline V gene. This CDR3 comprises 13 residues. V was clipped by 6 bases and J by 6 bases, with 15 bases between them. Partial CDR3 DNA: TGTGCCAGCTCCACGGTAGGGTACTCCGAG. It codes for CASSTVGYSE. Given in full, the CDR3 is CASSTVGYSEQYF.

A remark on this clone: The DNA ends 3 residues before the CDR3 does, and the rest of the CDR3 is filled in from the germline J gene. V is TRBV19 and J is TRBJ1-4; D possibly corresponds to TRBD1 (6 bases). Looked up from germline, CDR1 is LNHDA and CDR2 is SQIVND (reference sequence). The V and J ends lost 3 bases and 5 bases respectively, with 13 bases between them. There are 15 residues in the CDR3. The CDR3 spells CASSIILTGNEKLFF. CDR3 DNA, as far as it was read: TGTGCCAGTAGTATTATATTGACAGGAAATGAAAAA.

Notes on this clone: The CDR3 end falls 3 residues outside the read, so it is completed with the germline J gene. The gene calls are TRBV20-1 and TRBJ2-1; the match to TRBD2 covers 10 bases. The CDR3 covers 16 residues. CDR1 and CDR2 from the germline V gene are DFQATT and SNEGSKA (reference sequence). V dropped 0 bases and J dropped 7; count of bases not matched to a gene: 9. The CDR3 protein is CSARDPSGGALNEQFF. The CDR3 bases that were read are TGCAGTGCTAGAGATCCAAGCGGGGGGGCCCTAAATGAG.

The CDR3 bases that were read are TGCAGTGCCCCCCGCGGTAGCGGGGGTTTACAAGAGACC. Translated: CSAPRGSGGLQET. The entire CDR3 reads CSAPRGSGGLQETQYF. V gene TRBV20-1 combines with J gene TRBJ2-5; 9 bases are a match to TRBD2. The read stops 3 residues short of the end of the CDR3; the missing end is completed from the germline J gene. This CDR3 is built from 16 residues. The germline gives CDR1 DFQATT, CDR2 SNEGSKA (reference sequence). The trim removed 6 bases at V and 2 bases at J, leaving 13 bases unmatched.

As to this clone: The read terminates 3 residues ahead of where the CDR3 ends, so the germline J gene completes it. This chain connects TRBV5-1 to TRBJ1-6, with 7 bases lining up with TRBD1. The CDR3 contains 14 residues. J lost 3 bases, V lost 9 bases, and 6 bases had no gene match. From germline, CDR1 is SGHRS and CDR2 YFSETQ. The CDR3 loop is CATRDSLYNSPLHF. The CDR3 DNA, read in part, is TGCGCCACCCGGGACAGCCTCTATAATTCACCC.

The CDR3: CSVVKTGGEGELFF. The sequenced CDR3 bases are TGCAGCGTTGTGAAGACAGGGGGCGAGGGGGAG. The chain carries TRBV29-1 and TRBJ2-2, with 10 bases fitting TRBD1. The CDR3 end falls 3 residues outside the read, so it is completed with the germline J gene. Germline V lookup: CDR1 SQVTM, CDR2 ANQGSEA. The V and J ends lost 4 bases and 8 bases, in that order; junction bases with no gene match: 7. This CDR3 has 14 amino acids.

Remarks on this clone: The DNA ends 3 residues before the CDR3 does, and the rest of the CDR3 is filled in from the germline J gene. This chain uses TRBV7-2 with TRBJ1-2; D remains unclear. This CDR3 has 14 amino acids. Germline V gene data show CDR1 as SGHTA and CDR2 as FQGNSA. The part of the CDR3 DNA that was read is TGTGCCAGCAGTCCCGCGGTAGGGCGGGAGAGC. It is translated as CASSPAVGRES. The CDR3 in full is CASSPAVGRESYTF.

Comment on this clone: The read finishes 3 residues shy of the CDR3 end, and the germline J gene is used to complete it. This rearrangement joins TRBV7-6 to TRBJ2-2, with 7 bases that match TRBD1. The CDR3 consists of 16 residues. The germline CDR1 and CDR2 sequences are SGHVS and FNYEAQ. CDR3 residues: CASSLRVGQTNEKLFF. The CDR3 DNA, read in part, is TGTGCCAGCAGCCTACGGGTGGGACAGACTAATGAAAAG.

As regards this clone: The read finishes 3 residues shy of the CDR3 end, and the germline J gene is used to complete it. The chain joins TRBV5-1 to TRBJ1-4; TRBD1 aligns across 9 bases. Germline values: CDR1 SGHRS, CDR2 YFSETQ. J lost 6 bases, V lost 4 bases, and 7 bases had no gene match. The CDR3 spans 15 residues. Partial CDR3 DNA: TGCGCCAGCAGCGAGGGGACAGGGTTGCATGAAAAA. Protein: CASSEGTGLHEK. The whole CDR3 region reads CASSEGTGLHEKLFF.

Comment on this clone: The observed sequence ends 3 residues before the CDR3 terminus, with the missing tail filled in from the germline J gene. V and J are TRBV2 and TRBJ2-3; 7 bases are shared with TRBD2. The CDR3 covers 15 residues. Germline CDR1 and CDR2: SNHLY and FYNNEI. J gave up 5 bases and V 8 bases, and 13 bases lay outside the gene matches. The CDR3 here is CASRRSRGIVDTQYF. The DNA read from the CDR3 is TGTGCCAGCCGTCGATCGCGGGGGATAGTAGATACG.

Details on this clone: The read terminates 3 residues before the CDR3 end, so the remaining end is supplied by the germline J gene. V is TRBV20-1 and J is TRBJ2-5; 9 bases line up with TRBD2. This CDR3 region has 14 residues. Germline-derived CDR1 and CDR2 are DFQATT and SNEGSKA (reference sequence). V trimming: 6 bases; J trimming: 4 bases; junction bases outside the gene matches: 9. The CDR3 DNA, read in part, is TGCAGTGCAGAGAGTAGCGGGGGTGGAGAGACC. Residues: CSAESSGGGET. The CDR3 as a whole reads CSAESSGGGETQYF.

To note about this clone: Sequencing ends 3 residues short of the CDR3 end; the germline J gene provides the rest. The genes are TRBV5-6 and TRBJ1-5; D may be TRBD1 (6 bases). CDR1 is SGHDT, CDR2 YYEEEE, per germline. The CDR3 length is 15 residues. Deletions cut 6 bases from V and 4 bases from J, with 17 bases between. The sequenced part of the CDR3 DNA is TGTGCCAGCACTTCTTCTACAGGGCGTAATCAGCCC. Translated: CASTSSTGRNQP. The entire CDR3 protein is CASTSSTGRNQPQHF.

Note on this clone: The junction shows a germline mismatch at one end, possibly a read error. The DNA ends 3 residues before the CDR3 does, and the rest of the CDR3 is filled in from the germline J gene. The J gene is TRBJ2-7, the V gene TRBV6-1, with 8 bases lining up with TRBD1. The germline V gene has CDR1 MNHNS and CDR2 SASEGT. The CDR3 consists of 14 residues. CDR3 DNA, as far as it was read: TGTGCCGGCAGTGGCCAGGGGGCACTCTACGAG. Translated, it gives CAGSGQGALYE. The complete CDR3 reads CAGSGQGALYEQYF.

About this clone itself: The read halts 3 residues ahead of the CDR3 end, with the missing end drawn from the germline J gene. This chain uses TRBV5-5 with TRBJ2-2; 11 bases agree with TRBD1. Germline values: CDR1 SGHKS, CDR2 YYEKEE (reference sequence). The CDR3 runs to 14 residues. CDR3 sequence reads: CASSAEGQGEKLFF. The CDR3 DNA, read in part, is TGTGCCAGCAGCGCCGAGGGACAGGGGGAAAAG.

About this clone: The read stops 3 residues short of the end of the CDR3; the missing end is completed from the germline J gene. J is TRBJ1-2 and V is TRBV19; a weak D match, TRBD1 (5 bases). From germline, CDR1 is LNHDA and CDR2 SQIVND (reference sequence). The CDR3 sequence is 15 residues long. The sequenced CDR3 bases are TGTGCCAGTAGTCCGGGGGGACCCTCTTCCTACGAC. Translation gives CASSPGGPSSYD. The whole CDR3 is CASSPGGPSSYDYTF.

The covered CDR3 bases are TGTGCCAGCAGCTTATTGGCGGGACAGCTTAATTCACCC. Its translation: CASSLLAGQLNSP. The CDR3 as a whole reads CASSLLAGQLNSPLHF. The rearrangement uses TRBV7-8 and TRBJ1-6; the match to TRBD1 covers 7 bases. The CDR3 goes on 3 residues after the read ends, and that part is filled in from the germline J gene. With 2 bases clipped from V and 6 bases from J, the junction kept 7 bases outside the gene matches. The CDR3 has 16 amino acids. The germline V gene has CDR1 SGHVS and CDR2 FQNEAQ.